This T cell receptor beta chain stems from a study of response to subunit inactivated influenza vaccine. Study-wide findings and caveats: A suggestion made by the authors is that each seasonal influenza vaccination recruits few new T cells.

From the RT-PCR reads, TCRdb called clonotypes with MiXCR, one entry per CDR3 protein. The sample consists of about 530,000 distinct CDR3 sequences, roughly 13% of them appearing once. Germline V gives CDR1 SQVTM, CDR2 ANQGSEA. This CDR3 has 15 residues. V lost 8 bases to trimming and J lost 4 bases; unmatched junction nucleotides: 16. This clonotype has a count of ten or more. Antigen unknown. V gene TRBV29-1 combines with J gene TRBJ1-2, with TRBD1 matching over 7 bases. The source was PBMCs from blood, collected 40 to 50 days after vaccination. This TCR was recovered from a man in his fifties who received an inactivated influenza vaccine. The CDR3 nucleotides read TGCAGCTGTTCATCAGGGGGGGACGGAGGCTATGGCTACACCTTC. Residues: CSCSSGGDGGYGYTF.